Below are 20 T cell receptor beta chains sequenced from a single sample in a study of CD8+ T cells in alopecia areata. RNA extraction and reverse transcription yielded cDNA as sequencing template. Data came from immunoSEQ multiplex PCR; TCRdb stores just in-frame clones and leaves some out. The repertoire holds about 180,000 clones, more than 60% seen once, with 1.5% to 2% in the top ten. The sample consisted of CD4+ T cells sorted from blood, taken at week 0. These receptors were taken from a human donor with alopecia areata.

This chain's CDR3 is CASSLGTVGGYTF. The CDR3 region has the DNA TGTGCCAGCAGTCTTGGGACAGTCGGAGGCTACACCTTC. The V call is TRBV6-6, the J call TRBJ1-2; 7 positions agree with TRBD1. The V and J ends lost 5 bases and 8 bases, in that order; junction bases with no gene match: 8. This CDR3 contains 13 residues. Germline V CDR1 and CDR2: MNHNY, SVGAGI (reference sequence).

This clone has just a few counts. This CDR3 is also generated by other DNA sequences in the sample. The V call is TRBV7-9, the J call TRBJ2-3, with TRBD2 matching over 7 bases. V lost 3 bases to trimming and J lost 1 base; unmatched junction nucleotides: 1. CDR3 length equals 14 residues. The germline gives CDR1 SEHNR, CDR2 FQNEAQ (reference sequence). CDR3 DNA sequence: TGTGCCAGCAGCTTGAGCGGGGGCACAGATACGCAGTATTTT. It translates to CASSLSGGTDTQYF.

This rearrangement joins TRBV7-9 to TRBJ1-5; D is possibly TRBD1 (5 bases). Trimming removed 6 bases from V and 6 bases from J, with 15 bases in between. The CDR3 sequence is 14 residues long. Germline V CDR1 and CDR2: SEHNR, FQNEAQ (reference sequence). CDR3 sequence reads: CASRQEGRGQPQHF. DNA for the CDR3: TGTGCCAGCAGGCAGGAGGGGCGAGGTCAGCCCCAGCATTTT. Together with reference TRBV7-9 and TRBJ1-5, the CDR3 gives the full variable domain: DTGVSQNPRHKITKRGQNVTFRCDPISEHNRLYWYRQTLGQGPEFLTYFQNEAQLEKSRLLSDRFSAERPKGSFSTLEIQRTEQGDSAMYLCASRQEGRGQPQHFGDGTRLSIL.

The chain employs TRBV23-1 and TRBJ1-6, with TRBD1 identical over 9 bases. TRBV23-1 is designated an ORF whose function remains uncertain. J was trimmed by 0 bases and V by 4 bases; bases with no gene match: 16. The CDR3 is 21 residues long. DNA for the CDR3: TGCGCCAGCAGTCCTACCGGGACAGGGCTTTCGCTTAGCTCCTATAATTCACCCCTCCACTTT. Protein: CASSPTGTGLSLSSYNSPLHF.

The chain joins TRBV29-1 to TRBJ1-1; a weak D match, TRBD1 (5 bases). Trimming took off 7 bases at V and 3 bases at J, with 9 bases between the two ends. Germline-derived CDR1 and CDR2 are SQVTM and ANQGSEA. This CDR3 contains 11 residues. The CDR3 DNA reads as TGCAGCGGCGGGGGTCACACTGAAGCTTTCTTT. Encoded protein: CSGGGHTEAFF.

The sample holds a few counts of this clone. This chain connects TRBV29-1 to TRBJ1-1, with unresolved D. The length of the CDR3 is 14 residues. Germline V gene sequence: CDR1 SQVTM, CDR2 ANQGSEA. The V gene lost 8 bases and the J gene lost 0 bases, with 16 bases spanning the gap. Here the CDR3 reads CSITAKGMNTEAFF. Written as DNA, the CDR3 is TGCAGCATAACGGCTAAAGGGATGAACACTGAAGCTTTCTTT.

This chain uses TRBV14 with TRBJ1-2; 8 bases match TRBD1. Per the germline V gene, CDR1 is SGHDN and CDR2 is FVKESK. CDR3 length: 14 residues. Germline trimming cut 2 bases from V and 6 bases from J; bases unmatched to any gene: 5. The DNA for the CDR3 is TGTGCCAGCAGCCAACTGACAGGGGAGGATGGCTACACCTTC. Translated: CASSQLTGEDGYTF.

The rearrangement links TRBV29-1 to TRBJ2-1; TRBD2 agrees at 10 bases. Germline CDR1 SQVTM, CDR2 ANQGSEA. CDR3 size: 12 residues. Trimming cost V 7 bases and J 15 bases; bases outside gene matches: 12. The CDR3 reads CSARPLAGVGFF. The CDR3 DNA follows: TGCAGCGCCCGTCCCCTAGCGGGGGTTGGGTTCTTC.

DNA for the CDR3: TGCGCCAGCACCCCTAGACGAGCCAAAAACATTCAGTACTTC. Translation gives CASTPRRAKNIQYF. The chain uses TRBV23-1 and TRBJ2-4; D unclear. TRBV23-1 is flagged as an ORF with uncertain function. Trimming removed 7 bases from V and 0 bases from J, with 10 bases in between. CDR3 length equals 14 residues.

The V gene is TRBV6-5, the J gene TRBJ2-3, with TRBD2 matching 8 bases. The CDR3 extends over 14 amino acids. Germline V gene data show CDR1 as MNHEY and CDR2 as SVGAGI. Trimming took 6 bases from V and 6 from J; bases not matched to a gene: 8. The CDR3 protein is CASRTLGTRDTQYF. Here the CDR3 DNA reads TGTGCCAGCAGGACCCTTGGGACTAGGGATACGCAGTATTTT.

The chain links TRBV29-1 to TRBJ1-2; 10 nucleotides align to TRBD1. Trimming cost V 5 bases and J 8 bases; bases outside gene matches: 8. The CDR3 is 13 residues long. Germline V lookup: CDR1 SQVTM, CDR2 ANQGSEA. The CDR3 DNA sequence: TGCAGCGTTTCAGACAGGGGGCAACGGGGCTACACCTTC. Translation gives CSVSDRGQRGYTF.

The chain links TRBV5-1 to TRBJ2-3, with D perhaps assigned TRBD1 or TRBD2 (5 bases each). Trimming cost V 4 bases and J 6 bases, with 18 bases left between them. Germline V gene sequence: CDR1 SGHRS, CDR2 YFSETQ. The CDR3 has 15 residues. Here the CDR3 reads CASSPTAWGTDTQYF. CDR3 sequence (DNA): TGCGCCAGCAGCCCCACCGCTTGGGGGACGGATACGCAGTATTTT.

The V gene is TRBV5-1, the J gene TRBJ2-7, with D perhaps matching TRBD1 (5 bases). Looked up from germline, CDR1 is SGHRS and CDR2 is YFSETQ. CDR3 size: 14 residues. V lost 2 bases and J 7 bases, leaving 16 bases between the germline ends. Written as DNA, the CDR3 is TGCGCCAGCAGCTTCGCATCCCAGGGTGGGGAGCAGTACTTC. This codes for CASSFASQGGEQYF. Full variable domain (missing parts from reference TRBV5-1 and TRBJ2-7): KAGVTQTPRYLIKTRGQQVTLSCSPISGHRSVSWYQQTPGQGLQFLFEYFSETQRNKGNFPGRFSGRQFSNSRSEMNVSTLELGDSALYLCASSFASQGGEQYFGPGTRLTVT.

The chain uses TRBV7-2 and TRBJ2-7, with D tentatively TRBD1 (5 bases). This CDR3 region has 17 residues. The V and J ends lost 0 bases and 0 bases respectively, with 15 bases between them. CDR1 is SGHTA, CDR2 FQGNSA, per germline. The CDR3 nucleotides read TGTGCCAGCAGCTTAGCTGGGGCCGGTTTTTCCTCCTACGAGCAGTACTTC. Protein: CASSLAGAGFSSYEQYF.

CDR3 loop: CSALDISYEQYF. CDR3 nucleotides: TGCAGCGCCTTGGACATCTCCTACGAGCAGTACTTC. This rearrangement joins TRBV29-1 to TRBJ2-7; D is possibly TRBD1 (5 bases). Trimming removed 7 bases from V and 0 bases from J, with 10 bases in between. This CDR3 is built from 12 residues. Per germline, CDR1 SQVTM and CDR2 ANQGSEA.

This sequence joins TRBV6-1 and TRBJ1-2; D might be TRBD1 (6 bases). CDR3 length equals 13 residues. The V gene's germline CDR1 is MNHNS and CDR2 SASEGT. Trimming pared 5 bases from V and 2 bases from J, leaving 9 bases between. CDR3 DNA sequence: TGTGCCAGCAGTCGAACAGGGAACTATGGCTACACCTTC. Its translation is CASSRTGNYGYTF.

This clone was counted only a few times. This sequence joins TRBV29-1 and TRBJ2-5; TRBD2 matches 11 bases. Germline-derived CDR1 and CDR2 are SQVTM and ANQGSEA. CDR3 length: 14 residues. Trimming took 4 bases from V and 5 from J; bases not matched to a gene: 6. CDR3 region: CSVVTSGVGETQYF. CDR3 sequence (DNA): TGCAGCGTTGTGACTAGCGGGGTCGGTGAGACCCAGTACTTC.

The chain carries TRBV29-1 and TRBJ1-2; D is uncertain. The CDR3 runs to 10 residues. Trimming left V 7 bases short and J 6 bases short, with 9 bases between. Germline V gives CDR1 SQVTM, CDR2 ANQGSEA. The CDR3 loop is CSGAGDGYTF. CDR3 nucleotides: TGCAGCGGCGCTGGGGATGGCTACACCTTC.

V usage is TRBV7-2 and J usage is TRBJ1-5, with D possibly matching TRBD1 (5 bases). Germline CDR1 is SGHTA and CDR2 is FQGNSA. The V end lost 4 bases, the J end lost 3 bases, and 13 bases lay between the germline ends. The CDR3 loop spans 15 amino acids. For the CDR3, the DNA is TGTGCCAGCAGCTCGCAGACAGCGGACAATCAGCCCCAGCATTTT. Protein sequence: CASSSQTADNQPQHF.

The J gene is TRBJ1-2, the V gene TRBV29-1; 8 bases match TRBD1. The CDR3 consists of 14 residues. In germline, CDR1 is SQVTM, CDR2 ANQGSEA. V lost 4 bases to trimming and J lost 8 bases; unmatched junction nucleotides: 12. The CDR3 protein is CSVGTGTPGEGYTF. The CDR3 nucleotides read TGCAGCGTTGGGACAGGGACGCCAGGGGAAGGCTACACCTTC.